The TCR beta chain under discussion was sequenced for a study of OX40 agonist ivuxolimab in advanced cancers. In the study overall: Of the participants, 40% had some prior anti-PD-1, anti-PD-L1 or anti-CTLA-4 therapy, which was allowed. Regarding the study as a whole: On average, CD8+ T cells showed a greater number of expanded clones than CD4+.

This clone was picked up one time. The antigen is unknown. The protocol was immunoSEQ multiplex PCR, while the TCRdb copy is restricted to in-frame clones and leaves out a portion. Among some 45,000 clones listed, around 88% were seen once. V lost 5 bases to trimming and J lost 1 base, with 13 bases between them. There are 14 residues in the CDR3. Germline V lookup: CDR1 SQVTM, CDR2 ANQGSEA. The rearrangement joins TRBV29-1 to TRBJ2-3; tentatively, D is TRBD1 (6 bases). The sequence came from an adult with an advanced solid tumor such as melanoma, head and neck, liver or kidney cancer. Material: CD4+ or CD8+ T cells sorted from blood, obtained in a trial of the OX40 agonist ivuxolimab. This chain's CDR3 is CSVIPGEGTDTQYF. In DNA, the CDR3 is TGCAGCGTTATCCCAGGGGAAGGCACAGATACGCAGTATTTT.